The clone carrying this TCR beta chain was recorded many times. Antigen: not known. A second PCR of roughly 7 to 11 cycles used a sample-barcoded 5' primer and a J-beta primer mix. TCRdb called the 5' RACE reads again in MiXCR, with one record for every CDR3 protein. The sample consists of 650,000 to 1,000,000 distinct CDR3 sequences, around 36% of them appearing once. The data were obtained in a study of blood T cells in healthy people across ages. General study findings and limits: While age rose, TCR beta diversity per million T cells dropped in a roughly linear way.

Isolation yielded PBMCs, at least 7 million per sample, in every case. The receptor comes from a man aged 18 to 29 in good health. Sequences were obtained from blood.

DNA of the CDR3: TGTGCCAGCACCCCCGGTCAGGGGGCTGGCTACACCTTC. Protein: CASTPGQGAGYTF. The chain has TRBV12-3 or TRBV12-4 and TRBJ1-2, with 8 bases identical to TRBD1. This CDR3 is built from 13 residues. V lost 7 bases to trimming and J lost 7 bases; unmatched junction nucleotides: 8.